This T cell receptor (beta chain) was profiled in a study of control samples from healthy donors and cancer patients. This clone was detected only once. The repertoire was sequenced with immunoSEQ multiplex PCR; TCRdb's copy has only in-frame clones and lacks some. The sample consists of around 170,000 clones, about 92% of them appearing once. The sequenced sample consisted of blood. The clonotype was recovered from a man younger than 40 in good health.

This CDR3 reads CASSLGTSGNGYNEQFF. CDR3 DNA: TGTGCCAGCAGCTTAGGGACTAGCGGGAATGGATACAATGAGCAGTTCTTC. The chain uses TRBV11-2 and TRBJ2-1; 12 bases map to TRBD2. The CDR3 sequence is 17 residues long. CDR1 is SGHAT and CDR2 is FQNNGV in the germline V gene. The junction had 5 bases not matched to a gene; V was cut back by 1 base and J by 4 bases.